This is a list of T cell receptor beta chains from one sample in a study of metastatic and nonmetastatic thyroid tumors. TCRdb re-called the PCR reads with MiXCR. In the table there are 7,500 to 10,000 clones, 10% to 11% of which are singletons. Sequencing was performed on tumor tissue. The receptor source for this set is a female donor with papillary thyroid cancer or a benign thyroid nodule (not recorded which). Some clones in this sample may be carry-over from other donors' samples. The CDR3 runs from the conserved cysteine through the conserved F or W. The order of the fields is D gene, V gene, J gene, CDR3 protein. D genes are given only for firm matches.

TRBD1	TRBV24-1	TRBJ2-2	CATSIRGLGTGELFF
NA	TRBV27	TRBJ2-2	CATSKLSGVSGELFF
NA	TRBV24-1	TRBJ1-2	CASSDRANYGYTF
TRBD1	TRBV2	TRBJ1-3	CARTGDSGNTIYF
NA	TRBV5-6	TRBJ1-5	CASSFRGTRGTQPQHF
TRBD1	TRBV9	TRBJ1-2	CASSRQGDRDGYTF
TRBD1	TRBV30	TRBJ1-3	CAFRDREKGHSGNTIYF
NA	TRBV5-1	TRBJ2-1	CASSLDGTKNYNEQFF
TRBD1	TRBV19	TRBJ1-2	CASSPRGQGGYGYTF
NA	TRBV28	TRBJ1-5	CASRFSTVPNQPQHF
NA	TRBV7-8	TRBJ2-3	CASSFAGPADTQYF
NA	TRBV4-2	TRBJ1-2	CASSQDLQGKTNYGYTF
NA	TRBV20-1	TRBJ1-2	CSPSVRKVRGSNYGYTF
NA	TRBV20-1	TRBJ2-1	CSARFGSYNEQFF
NA	TRBV27	TRBJ2-2	CASSLVGTGELVF
NA	TRBV7-2	TRBJ2-3	CASSLGGGNTQYF
NA	TRBV9	TRBJ2-3	CASSSRQHNLLDTQYF
NA	TRBV7-2	TRBJ2-3	CASSRGDVSGATDTQYF
NA	TRBV10-3	TRBJ1-3	CAIRAGEAGGSGNTIYF
NA	TRBV14	TRBJ2-1	CATSAPNGRNEQFF
NA	TRBV10-3	TRBJ1-5	CATSTVDGNQPQHF
NA	TRBV20-1	TRBJ1-1	CSAITPAKTEAFF
NA	TRBV12-3/TRBV12-4	TRBJ1-6	CASSIRWGSPLHF
NA	TRBV6-1	TRBJ2-6	CASSEKDRTLLVF
NA	TRBV15	TRBJ2-7	CATSRDRGYEQYF
NA	TRBV28	TRBJ2-7	CASGPRDDSYEQYF
TRBD1	TRBV11-2	TRBJ1-4	CASSLGLQGANGKLFF
NA	TRBV30	TRBJ1-5	CAWSPNTGTYYQPQHF
TRBD1	TRBV12-3/TRBV12-4	TRBJ2-1	CASSSGGYNEQFF
TRBD1	TRBV6-1	TRBJ2-2	CASSGDRETGELFF
NA	TRBV7-3	TRBJ2-6	CASSFKSGANVLTF
TRBD1	TRBV7-9	TRBJ2-1	CASIAFWDRDYNEQFF
TRBD1	TRBV3-1	TRBJ1-1	CASSQTGDTEAFF